The 3 T cell receptor beta chains in this list originate from one sample, sequenced in a study of CD8 T cells in ankylosing spondylitis. The study, taken as a whole, reports: What seemed typical of ankylosing spondylitis blood was a TCR beta motif built from roughly eight highly homologous variants.

TCRdb reprocessed the 5' RACE reads with MiXCR, giving one entry per CDR3 protein. The profile shows some 840,000 distinct CDR3 sequences, approximately 12% of them singletons. The antigens of these receptors remain unknown. The material sequenced was blood, either unsorted or a sorted T cell fraction (not recorded which). Source of these receptors: a male donor with ankylosing spondylitis.

This clonotype was found many times. The chain recombines TRBV29-1 with TRBJ2-3; tentative D call: TRBD2 (5 bases). There are 15 residues in the CDR3. Trimming took 6 bases from V and 4 from J, leaving 20 bases between them. Per the germline V gene, CDR1 is SQVTM and CDR2 is ANQGSEA. The CDR3 DNA reads TGCAGCGTCGGTCTGTCGGGAAGAGGTGCAGATACGCAGTATTTT. Translated, it gives CSVGLSGRGADTQYF.

This clonotype was detected only a few times. This chain uses TRBV18 with TRBJ1-5, with D possibly TRBD1 on 6 matching bases. The CDR3 has 15 residues. V lost 3 bases, J lost 1 base, and 10 bases lay in between. CDR1 KGHSH and CDR2 LQKENI come from the germline V gene. CDR3 bases: TGTGCCAGCTCACCCGGGACATTAAGCAATCAGCCCCAGCATTTT. Translation: CASSPGTLSNQPQHF.

This clonotype has just a few counts. The CDR3 protein is CSATGTSTETQYF. DNA of the CDR3: TGCAGTGCTACCGGGACTAGCACGGAGACCCAGTACTTC. The V gene is TRBV20-1, the J gene TRBJ2-5; the match to TRBD2 covers 9 bases. J lost 5 bases, V lost 4 bases, and 5 bases had no gene match. Germline V CDR1 and CDR2: DFQATT, SNEGSKA (reference sequence). CDR3 length: 13 residues.